The 10 T cell receptor beta chains presented below share a single source sample, sequenced in a study of shared clonotypes between healthy human individuals (dated by TCRdb to 2018 to 2021). The method behind the library was the immunoSEQ multiplex PCR assay. TCRdb took over this immuneACCESS table, retaining in-frame rearrangements with V and J assigned. Such tables are incomplete; in checked studies, under half of the missing clones stem from an unresolved V gene, and the remainder is unexplained. The sample records hundreds of thousands of clones, 90% to 95% of which are singletons. Of the sample, approximately 24% is held by the ten largest clones. CD8 naive samples were obtained by positive selection for CCR7 among CD45RO-negative cells, yielding a CD45RA+CCR7+ population from which TemRA cells were excluded. Sequencing was done on a sample of naive CD8+ T cells sorted from blood. According to the study, the label for this sample's cell subset or site signals: CD45RA+CCR7+. All receptors come from a young man in good health.

The gene calls are TRBV5-1 and TRBJ2-6; D ambiguous. From germline, CDR1 is SGHRS and CDR2 YFSETQ. Trimming shortened V by 0 bases and J by 2 bases, and 6 bases separated the two germline ends. CDR3 length equals 15 residues. As DNA, the CDR3 is TGCGCCAGCAGCTTGGTTTCGGCTGGGGCCAACGTCCTGACTTTC. Its protein product is CASSLVSAGANVLTF.

The chain recombines TRBV4-1 with TRBJ2-1; a possible D gene is TRBD1 (6 bases). The CDR3 is 13 residues long. Germline CDR1 MGHRA, CDR2 YSYEKL. V lost 4 bases and J lost 6, with 10 bases in between. Here the CDR3 reads CASSPLGGNEQFF. The CDR3 DNA sequence: TGCGCCAGCAGCCCCTTAGGGGGCAATGAGCAGTTCTTC.

The rearrangement joins TRBV29-1 to TRBJ2-7; D may be TRBD2 (5 bases). The V end lost 6 bases, the J end lost 5 bases, and 14 bases lay between the germline ends. Germline values: CDR1 SQVTM, CDR2 ANQGSEA. The CDR3 is 12 residues long. CDR3 coding DNA: TGCAGCGTCTCGGAGGAAGCCGACGAGCAGTACTTC. As protein: CSVSEEADEQYF.

The V gene is TRBV13, the J gene TRBJ2-1; 10 bases are shared with TRBD1. Germline V lookup: CDR1 PRHDT, CDR2 FYEKMQ (reference sequence). This CDR3 spans 15 amino acids. With V trimmed by 4 bases and J by 7 bases, 7 bases remained unmatched. CDR3 sequence (DNA): TGTGCCAGCAGCTATACGGGACAGGGGTTGAATGAGCAGTTCTTC. Its translation is CASSYTGQGLNEQFF.

Worth noting for this clone: Other DNA sequences of this sample code for an identical CDR3. The V call is TRBV7-9, the J call TRBJ2-3; D call uncertain. The V gene's germline CDR1 is SEHNR and CDR2 FQNEAQ (reference sequence). The V end lost 5 bases, the J end lost 4 bases, and 7 bases lay between the germline ends. This CDR3 comprises 12 residues. CDR3 in DNA: TGTGCCAGCAGCCCCCCGGCAGATACGCAGTATTTT. Its protein product is CASSPPADTQYF. The complete variable domain, with remaining parts taken from reference TRBV7-9 and TRBJ2-3, reads DTGVSQNPRHKITKRGQNVTFRCDPISEHNRLYWYRQTLGQGPEFLTYFQNEAQLEKSRLLSDRFSAERPKGSFSTLEIQRTEQGDSAMYLCASSPPADTQYFGPGTRLTVL.

Concerning this clone: Other nucleotide sequences from this sample produce the same CDR3. The genes are TRBV4-1 and TRBJ2-7; a possible D gene is TRBD1 (6 bases). The CDR3 is made up of 16 amino acids. The V end lost 0 bases, the J end lost 4 bases, and 16 bases lay between the germline ends. Germline V gene sequence: CDR1 MGHRA, CDR2 YSYEKL. CDR3 nucleotide sequence: TGCGCCAGCAGCCAAGATCGCGGGCAGGGGTCTTACGAGCAGTACTTC. This encodes CASSQDRGQGSYEQYF.

With respect to this clone: This sample includes further DNA sequences coding for the same CDR3. The genes are TRBV9 and TRBJ2-7; 7 positions agree with TRBD2. The germline V gene encodes CDR1 SGDLS and CDR2 YYNGEE. The CDR3 length is 13 residues. V gave up 0 bases and J gave up 7 bases; unmatched junction bases: 4. The CDR3 loop is CASSVEGSGEQYF. The CDR3 DNA sequence: TGTGCCAGCAGCGTAGAAGGTAGCGGGGAGCAGTACTTC.

The chain uses TRBV7-2 and TRBJ2-1, with 8 bases lining up with TRBD1. The V gene end was trimmed by 5 bases and the J gene end by 5 bases; junction bases not matched to a gene: 8. The CDR3 spans 15 residues. Germline values: CDR1 SGHTA, CDR2 FQGNSA. This CDR3 is CASSPETGVNNEQFF. The CDR3 coding sequence is TGTGCCAGCAGCCCAGAGACAGGGGTCAACAATGAGCAGTTCTTC.

This chain connects TRBV5-6 to TRBJ1-4; D remains ambiguous. Germline V lookup: CDR1 SGHDT, CDR2 YYEEEE. Trimming cost V 0 bases and J 3 bases, with 6 bases left between them. The CDR3 totals 14 residues. CDR3 residues: CASSLGRPNEKLFF. CDR3 coding DNA: TGTGCCAGCAGCTTGGGGCGACCTAATGAAAAACTGTTTTTT.

The rearrangement links TRBV10-1 to TRBJ2-3; D might be TRBD2 (5 bases). The CDR3 sequence is 15 residues long. V lost 4 bases and J 2 bases, leaving 13 bases between the germline ends. CDR1 and CDR2 from the germline V gene are WNHNN and SYGVQD (reference sequence). CDR3 sequence: CASSAQAGTTDTQYF. CDR3 nucleotide sequence: TGCGCCAGCAGTGCCCAGGCGGGTACCACAGATACGCAGTATTTT.